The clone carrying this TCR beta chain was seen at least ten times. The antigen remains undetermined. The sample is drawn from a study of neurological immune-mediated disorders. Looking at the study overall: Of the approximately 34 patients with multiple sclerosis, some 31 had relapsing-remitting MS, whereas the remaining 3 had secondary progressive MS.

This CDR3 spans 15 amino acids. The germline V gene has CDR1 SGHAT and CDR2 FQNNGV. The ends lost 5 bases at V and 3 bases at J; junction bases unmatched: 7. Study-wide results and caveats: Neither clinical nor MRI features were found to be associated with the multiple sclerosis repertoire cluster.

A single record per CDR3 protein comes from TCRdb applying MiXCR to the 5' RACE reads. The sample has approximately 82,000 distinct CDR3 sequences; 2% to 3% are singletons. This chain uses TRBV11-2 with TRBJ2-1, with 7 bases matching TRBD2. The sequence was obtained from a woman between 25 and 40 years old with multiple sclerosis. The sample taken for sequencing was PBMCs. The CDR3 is CASSIRLASYNEQFF. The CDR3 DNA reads TGTGCCAGCAGCATACGACTAGCCAGCTACAATGAGCAGTTCTTC.